This T cell receptor beta chain comes out of a study of early T cells in non-severe SARS-CoV-2 infection. One entry per CDR3 protein, called by TCRdb with MiXCR from the 5' RACE reads. The sample gives 50,000 to 70,000 distinct CDR3 sequences, around 5.7% of which show up once; approximately 3.6% is in the top ten. Source: whole blood, taken at baseline. This TCR was sampled from an adult who was a healthcare worker with PCR-confirmed SARS-CoV-2 infection or an uninfected control (not recorded which).

CDR3 in amino acids: CASSQDRPLSGSYRQFF. Written as DNA, the CDR3 is TGCGCCAGCAGCCAAGACCGCCCCCTGAGCGGGAGTTACCGTCAGTTCTTC. This chain joins TRBV4-1 and TRBJ2-1; 8 nucleotides match TRBD2. This CDR3 is built from 17 residues. V was clipped by 0 bases and J by 13 bases; unmatched bases: 17. Germline CDR1 is MGHRA and CDR2 is YSYEKL.